Below, 17 T cell receptor beta chains from the same sample are listed, as sequenced in a study of blood T cell repertoires in COVID-19. This table comes from immunoSEQ multiplex PCR, and its TCRdb copy is limited to in-frame clones, with some not included. The repertoire includes fewer than 200,000 clones, roughly 70% of them detected once, and about 3% sits in the top ten. The sequenced sample consisted of peripheral blood. Receptors originate from a woman older than 75 with acute or convalescent COVID-19.

V gene TRBV30 combines with J gene TRBJ1-6; 7 nucleotides agree with TRBD1. V lost 2 bases to trimming and J lost 9 bases; unmatched junction nucleotides: 10. The CDR3 is made up of 15 amino acids. CDR1 and CDR2 (germline): GTSNPN, SVGIG (reference sequence). CDR3 DNA sequence: TGTGCCTGGAGTCGGGCCGGGACAGCGGCTTCACCCCTCCACTTT. It specifies CAWSRAGTAASPLHF.

V usage is TRBV4-1 and J usage is TRBJ2-2; 7 bases map to TRBD2. The CDR3 sequence is 14 residues long. The V gene end was trimmed by 5 bases and the J gene end by 7 bases; junction bases not matched to a gene: 7. Looked up from germline, CDR1 is MGHRA and CDR2 is YSYEKL. The CDR3 sequence: CASSSGLVVGELFF. CDR3 coding DNA: TGCGCCAGCAGCTCAGGACTAGTCGTCGGGGAGCTGTTTTTT.

The chain carries TRBV4-2 and TRBJ2-3; 12 nucleotides match TRBD2. The ends lost 1 base at V and 4 bases at J; junction bases unmatched: 0. Germline loops: CDR1 LGHNA, CDR2 YNFKEQ. The CDR3 extends over 15 amino acids. The chain's CDR3 is CASSQGLAGADTQYF. The CDR3, as DNA: TGTGCCAGCAGCCAAGGACTAGCGGGAGCAGATACGCAGTATTTT.

This chain uses TRBV27 with TRBJ2-1; TRBD2 matches at 14 bases. Looked up from germline, CDR1 is MNHEY and CDR2 is SMNVEV (reference sequence). The CDR3 spans 17 residues. V shed 5 bases and J 7 bases; nucleotides not matched to a gene: 10. The CDR3 sequence is CASSPPPGTSGRNEQFF. As DNA, the CDR3 is TGTGCCAGCAGTCCCCCCCCCGGGACTAGCGGGAGAAATGAGCAGTTCTTC.

This chain links TRBV2 with TRBJ2-5, with 7 bases aligning to TRBD2. CDR3 size: 14 residues. Germline values: CDR1 SNHLY, CDR2 FYNNEI. With 4 bases clipped from V and 1 base from J, the junction kept 3 bases outside the gene matches. The CDR3 region has the DNA TGTGCCAGCAGTGTCGGCGGGAGCCAAGAGACCCAGTACTTC. Its translation: CASSVGGSQETQYF.

This chain connects TRBV19 to TRBJ1-4; D unclear. The length of the CDR3 is 13 residues. Germline CDR1 LNHDA, CDR2 SQIVND (reference sequence). V was pared by 7 bases and J by 6 bases, with 12 bases between. The CDR3 sequence is CASTPTGDEKLFF. DNA of the CDR3: TGTGCCAGTACCCCGACCGGGGATGAAAAACTGTTTTTT. The whole variable domain, remainder taken from reference TRBV19 and TRBJ1-4, is DGGITQSPKYLFRKEGQNVTLSCEQNLNHDAMYWYRQDPGQGLRLIYYSQIVNDFQKGDIAEGYSVSREKKESFPLTVTSAQKNPTAFYLCASTPTGDEKLFFGSGTQLSVL.

This clone has only a few counts. The chain joins TRBV5-6 to TRBJ2-1; 13 bases are shared with TRBD2. The CDR3 contains 17 residues. Germline V lookup: CDR1 SGHDT, CDR2 YYEEEE. Trimming cost V 4 bases and J 5 bases; bases outside gene matches: 9. CDR3 nucleotides: TGTGCCAGCAGCCCCGGACTAGCGGGAGCCACGAACAATGAGCAGTTCTTC. Translating gives CASSPGLAGATNNEQFF. Full variable domain (remainder filled in from reference TRBV5-6 and TRBJ2-1): DAGVTQSPTHLIKTRGQQVTLRCSPKSGHDTVSWYQQALGQGPQFIFQYYEEEERQRGNFPDRFSGHQFPNYSSELNVNALLLGDSALYLCASSPGLAGATNNEQFFGPGTRLTVL.

The J gene is TRBJ2-1, the V gene TRBV11-2; TRBD2 matches 7 bases. CDR1 is SGHAT, CDR2 FQNNGV, per germline. Trimming at V came to 5 bases and at J to 14 bases, leaving 9 bases not matched to a gene. The CDR3 is 12 residues long. In DNA form, the CDR3 reads TGTGCCAGCAGCCGTTGGACTAGTCTAAAGTTCTTC. Amino acids: CASSRWTSLKFF.

The sample holds a few counts of this clone. The J gene is TRBJ2-7, the V gene TRBV27, with a possible D match to TRBD1 (5 bases). CDR1 MNHEY and CDR2 SMNVEV come from the germline V gene (reference sequence). This CDR3 is built from 14 residues. V lost 6 bases and J lost 6, with 18 bases in between. The CDR3 region is CASRPQGRISEQYF. CDR3 nucleotide sequence: TGTGCCAGCAGACCCCAGGGAAGGATCAGCGAGCAGTACTTC.

This sequence joins TRBV28 and TRBJ1-4; 8 nucleotides line up with TRBD1. The CDR3 totals 14 residues. The J segment lost 8 bases and the V segment lost 5 bases, leaving 7 bases of the junction unmatched. Looked up from germline, CDR1 is MDHEN and CDR2 is SYDVKM. CDR3 nucleotide sequence: TGTGCCAGCAGTATGACAGGGGTGAAGGAAAAACTGTTTTTT. Its protein product is CASSMTGVKEKLFF.

The V gene is TRBV30, the J gene TRBJ1-5; 8 nucleotides line up with TRBD1. The CDR3 consists of 17 residues. V gave up 1 base and J gave up 1 base; unmatched junction bases: 9. Germline V gene data show CDR1 as GTSNPN and CDR2 as SVGIG (reference sequence). The CDR3 spells CAWSGQDREASNQPQHF. CDR3 bases: TGTGCCTGGAGTGGTCAGGACAGGGAGGCAAGCAATCAGCCCCAGCATTTT.

The chain is built from TRBV2 and TRBJ2-5; 10 bases align to TRBD2. Per the germline V gene, CDR1 is SNHLY and CDR2 is FYNNEI. There are 14 residues in the CDR3. V trimming: 3 bases; J trimming: 7 bases; junction bases outside the gene matches: 5. This chain's CDR3 is CASSDVLAGVTQYF. CDR3 coding DNA: TGTGCCAGCAGTGATGTTCTAGCGGGAGTGACCCAGTACTTC.

This rearrangement joins TRBV5-1 to TRBJ1-2; D is undetermined. Germline V gives CDR1 SGHRS, CDR2 YFSETQ. The V and J ends lost 0 bases and 8 bases respectively, with 14 bases between them. This CDR3 comprises 14 residues. CDR3 nucleotides: TGCGCCAGCAGCTTGGAAAACGTCTTGGAGGGCTACACCTTC. This encodes CASSLENVLEGYTF.

The chain uses TRBV14 and TRBJ2-7, with a possible D match to TRBD2 (7 bases). Per the germline V gene, CDR1 is SGHDN and CDR2 is FVKESK. Trimming left V 5 bases short and J 10 bases short, with 18 bases between. CDR3 size: 13 residues. The CDR3 loop is CASSVRGTILQYF. The CDR3 bases are TGTGCCAGCAGCGTTAGGGGGACTATTCTTCAGTACTTC.

The J gene is TRBJ2-3, the V gene TRBV27; no clear D gene. The V gene's germline CDR1 is MNHEY and CDR2 SMNVEV (reference sequence). The CDR3 has 16 residues. Trimming cost V 1 base and J 0 bases, with 11 bases left between them. CDR3 residues: CASSLFSRPSTDTQYF. For the CDR3, the DNA is TGTGCCAGCAGTTTATTCTCCAGGCCGAGCACAGATACGCAGTATTTT.

This clone occurred a few times. The rearrangement links TRBV5-1 to TRBJ2-7, with TRBD1 matching 9 bases. The CDR3 length is 14 residues. V dropped 7 bases and J dropped 7; count of bases not matched to a gene: 12. Germline V lookup: CDR1 SGHRS, CDR2 YFSETQ. CDR3 residues: CASGLGQGSEEQYF. The CDR3 DNA follows: TGCGCCAGCGGACTTGGACAGGGGTCTGAAGAGCAGTACTTC.

This rearrangement joins TRBV6-4 to TRBJ2-1; 7 nucleotides line up with TRBD2. The trim removed 0 bases at V and 6 bases at J, leaving 8 bases unmatched. Germline V gene data show CDR1 as MRHNA and CDR2 as SNTAGT. The CDR3 covers 16 residues. The CDR3: CASSDSKGGSRNEQFF. DNA for the CDR3: TGTGCCAGCAGTGACTCGAAGGGCGGGAGCCGCAATGAGCAGTTCTTC.